These 16 T cell receptor beta chains were sequenced from one sample in a study of OX40 agonist ivuxolimab in advanced cancers. TCRdb's table, derived via immunoSEQ multiplex PCR, lists solely in-frame clones and lacks some. This sample has under 45,000 clones, with less than 90% found just once. The sample was CD4+ or CD8+ T cells sorted from blood, taken in a trial of the OX40 agonist ivuxolimab. Receptors were obtained from an adult with an advanced solid tumor such as melanoma, head and neck, liver or kidney cancer.

The rearrangement links TRBV6-1 to TRBJ2-7; D is possibly TRBD2 (5 bases). V was shortened by 4 bases and J by 6 bases, with 13 bases between the two germline ends. Germline CDR1 reads MNHNS; CDR2 reads SASEGT. The CDR3 has 13 residues. The CDR3 DNA follows: TGTGCCAGCAGTGCTGAAGGGAGCGGCGAGCAGTACTTC. As protein: CASSAEGSGEQYF.

The rearrangement uses TRBV29-1 and TRBJ2-3; perhaps D is TRBD1 or TRBD2 (5 bases each). The V gene's germline CDR1 is SQVTM and CDR2 ANQGSEA. The CDR3 length is 13 residues. V was clipped by 4 bases and J by 2 bases, with 10 bases between them. The CDR3 region has the DNA TGCAGCGTTGGAGGGACCCTCACAGATACGCAGTATTTT. Translation: CSVGGTLTDTQYF.

The genes are TRBV28 and TRBJ1-5; 7 positions agree with TRBD1. The CDR3 contains 14 residues. Germline values: CDR1 MDHEN, CDR2 SYDVKM. After removal of 4 bases from V and 2 bases from J, the junction contained 2 bases not matched to a gene. The CDR3 DNA follows: TGTGCCAGCAGTTCAGGGGGGCGCAATCAGCCCCAGCATTTT. As protein: CASSSGGRNQPQHF.

In this sample, this clone turned up once. The rearrangement uses TRBV2 and TRBJ1-1; possibly TRBD1 for D (5 bases). The CDR3 contains 15 residues. Trimming cost V 7 bases and J 4 bases, with 19 bases left between them. In germline, CDR1 is SNHLY, CDR2 FYNNEI. The CDR3 reads CASNQQGGKGTEAFF. For the CDR3, the DNA is TGTGCCAGCAATCAGCAGGGAGGTAAGGGCACTGAAGCTTTCTTT.

The chain is built from TRBV6-6 and TRBJ2-7; 10 positions agree with TRBD1. Looked up from germline, CDR1 is MNHNY and CDR2 is SVGAGI (reference sequence). The CDR3 is made up of 15 amino acids. V was clipped by 4 bases and J by 4 bases; unmatched bases: 7. CDR3 in amino acids: CASSSSTGGGYEQYF. CDR3 nucleotides: TGTGCCAGCAGTTCCTCGACAGGGGGCGGGTACGAGCAGTACTTC.

The chain has TRBV6-6 and TRBJ2-3, with D maybe TRBD2 (6 bases). The germline V and J ends were trimmed by 4 bases and 1 base, with 15 bases remaining between them. CDR1 and CDR2 from the germline V gene are MNHNY and SVGAGI (reference sequence). This CDR3 is 16 amino acids long. CDR3 nucleotides: TGTGCCAGCAGTTCGCACCCGGGAGCCGGCACAGATACGCAGTATTTT. Protein product: CASSSHPGAGTDTQYF.

This clone was detected a few times. The rearrangement joins TRBV10-3 to TRBJ1-6; D is perhaps TRBD1 (6 bases). CDR3 length equals 14 residues. V dropped 8 bases and J dropped 0 bases, with 8 bases sitting between them. The germline gives CDR1 ENHRY, CDR2 SYGVKD. The DNA for the CDR3 is TGTGCCATCGGGGGCCGCTCCTATAATTCACCCCTCCACTTT. Its translation is CAIGGRSYNSPLHF.

J is TRBJ2-5 and V is TRBV5-1; D might be TRBD2 (6 bases). Looked up from germline, CDR1 is SGHRS and CDR2 is YFSETQ. This CDR3 comprises 16 residues. The V end lost 1 base, the J end lost 5 bases, and 18 bases lay between the germline ends. The CDR3 loop is CASSLSGDGLQETQYF. The CDR3 DNA is TGCGCCAGCAGCTTGTCGGGGGACGGCTTGCAGGAGACCCAGTACTTC.

This clone was detected only a few times. This chain connects TRBV5-1 to TRBJ2-3; tentatively, D is TRBD2 (5 bases). The CDR3 runs to 14 residues. Trimming removed 3 bases from V and 2 bases from J, with 10 bases in between. CDR1 and CDR2 (germline): SGHRS, YFSETQ. The CDR3: CASSSDGITDTQYF. In DNA form, the CDR3 reads TGCGCCAGCAGCTCTGACGGGATCACAGATACGCAGTATTTT.

The gene calls are TRBV11-3 and TRBJ2-2, with D tentatively TRBD1 or TRBD2 (5 bases each). Germline-derived CDR1 and CDR2 are SGHNT and YENEEA. The V gene lost 4 bases and the J gene lost 8 bases, with 14 bases spanning the gap. This CDR3 is 14 amino acids long. The CDR3: CASSSRGLGGELFF. Here the CDR3 DNA reads TGTGCCAGCAGCTCCCGGGGCCTGGGGGGGGAGCTGTTTTTT.

The chain employs TRBV9 and TRBJ2-5; 11 nucleotides agree with TRBD1. Germline lookup yields CDR1 SGDLS and CDR2 YYNGEE. The CDR3 is 15 residues long. V shed 5 bases, J shed 4 bases, and the junction held 7 bases outside the gene matches. In DNA form, the CDR3 reads TGTGCCAGCAGTAGGGACAGGGGGACGGGAGAGACCCAGTACTTC. Residues: CASSRDRGTGETQYF.

This chain connects TRBV6-5 to TRBJ1-2, with D hard to call. V lost 4 bases and J 2 bases, leaving 17 bases between the germline ends. CDR1 and CDR2 from the germline V gene are MNHEY and SVGAGI. The CDR3 spans 16 residues. In DNA, the CDR3 is TGTGCCAGCAGTTCGCCGGGTGAGGTTGCCAACTATGGCTACACCTTC. Translating it yields CASSSPGEVANYGYTF.

V gene TRBV7-2 combines with J gene TRBJ1-2; no reliable D call. Trimming shortened V by 2 bases and J by 3 bases, and 7 bases separated the two germline ends. This CDR3 has 13 amino acids. The germline gives CDR1 SGHTA, CDR2 FQGNSA. The CDR3: CASSLSSHYGYTF. Here the CDR3 DNA reads TGTGCCAGCAGCTTATCCAGCCACTATGGCTACACCTTC.

The genes are TRBV6-1 and TRBJ2-5, with D unclear. The germline V gene has CDR1 MNHNS and CDR2 SASEGT. Trimming took 4 bases from V and 5 from J, leaving 11 bases between them. The CDR3 is made up of 13 amino acids. CDR3 protein: CASSAGISETQYF. DNA for the CDR3: TGTGCCAGCAGTGCGGGTATCTCCGAGACCCAGTACTTC.

The chain has TRBV18 and TRBJ2-6; D is ambiguous. The CDR3 runs to 18 residues. V dropped 2 bases and J dropped 0 bases, with 14 bases sitting between them. Germline V lookup: CDR1 KGHSH, CDR2 LQKENI. In DNA, the CDR3 is TGTGCCAGCTCACCAAAACAAGGAGTTTACTCTGGGGCCAACGTCCTGACTTTC. It encodes CASSPKQGVYSGANVLTF.

This chain uses TRBV28 with TRBJ2-5, with D unresolved. The ends were cut back, 6 bases at V and 1 base at J, with 12 bases in the middle. The CDR3 has 14 residues. The germline gives CDR1 MDHEN, CDR2 SYDVKM. The CDR3 loop reads CASSQTRIQETQYF. CDR3 DNA sequence: TGTGCCAGCAGCCAAACTCGAATCCAAGAGACCCAGTACTTC.